These 4 T cell receptor beta chains were all obtained from the same sample, sequenced in a study of blood T cell repertoires in COVID-19. Repertoires were generated with immunoSEQ multiplex PCR, while TCRdb's copy carries only in-frame clones and drops some. The repertoire has hundreds of thousands of clones, about four fifths of them found once; the top ten carry approximately 5%. Material for sequencing was PBMCs or T cells enriched from blood (not recorded which). All receptors derive from a woman aged 45 to 65 who had been exposed to COVID-19.

The count of this clone is one. The chain links TRBV3-1 (or the pseudogene TRBV3-2) to TRBJ1-1; D call uncertain. Germline V gives CDR1 LGHDT, CDR2 YNNKEL (reference sequence). Trimming took 7 bases from V and 7 from J, leaving 22 bases between them. This CDR3 contains 15 residues. CDR3 coding DNA: TGTGCCAGCAACAACCCCCAGACACCTCTTCATGAAGCTTTCTTT. Translated, it gives CASNNPQTPLHEAFF.

The V and J genes are TRBV28 and TRBJ1-1; D is ambiguous. The CDR3 runs to 12 residues. The V gene's germline CDR1 is MDHEN and CDR2 SYDVKM. V lost 8 bases and J lost 0, with 7 bases in between. Here the CDR3 DNA reads TGTGCCAGCCACGCAGTGAACACTGAAGCTTTCTTT. The encoded protein is CASHAVNTEAFF.

J is TRBJ2-3 and V is TRBV28; 14 bases align to TRBD2. With 6 bases clipped from V and 4 bases from J, the junction kept 9 bases outside the gene matches. From germline, CDR1 is MDHEN and CDR2 SYDVKM. The CDR3 sequence is 17 residues long. The CDR3, as DNA: TGTGCCAGCAGCCTCGGGACTAGCGGGGGATGGGCAGATACGCAGTATTTT. Its translation: CASSLGTSGGWADTQYF.

The rearrangement joins TRBV27 to TRBJ1-1; D not resolved. The CDR3 covers 16 residues. CDR1 MNHEY and CDR2 SMNVEV come from the germline V gene (reference sequence). The germline V and J ends were trimmed by 0 bases and 4 bases, with 15 bases remaining between them. CDR3 in amino acids: CASSLSRMIRSTEAFF. The CDR3 DNA is TGTGCCAGCAGTTTATCCCGCATGATTAGGAGCACTGAAGCTTTCTTT.